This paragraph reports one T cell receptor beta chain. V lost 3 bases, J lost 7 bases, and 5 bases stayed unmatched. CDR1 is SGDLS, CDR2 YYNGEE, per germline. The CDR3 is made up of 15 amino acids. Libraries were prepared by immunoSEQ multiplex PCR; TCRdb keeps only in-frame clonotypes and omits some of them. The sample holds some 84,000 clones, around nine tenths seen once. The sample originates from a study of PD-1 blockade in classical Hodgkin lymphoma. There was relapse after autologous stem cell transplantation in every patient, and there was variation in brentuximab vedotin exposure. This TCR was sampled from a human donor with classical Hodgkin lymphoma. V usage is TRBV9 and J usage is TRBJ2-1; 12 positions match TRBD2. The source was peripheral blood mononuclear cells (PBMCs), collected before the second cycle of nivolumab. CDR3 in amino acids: CASSGRLAGDNEQFF. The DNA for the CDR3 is TGTGCCAGCAGCGGTAGACTAGCGGGAGATAATGAGCAGTTCTTC.